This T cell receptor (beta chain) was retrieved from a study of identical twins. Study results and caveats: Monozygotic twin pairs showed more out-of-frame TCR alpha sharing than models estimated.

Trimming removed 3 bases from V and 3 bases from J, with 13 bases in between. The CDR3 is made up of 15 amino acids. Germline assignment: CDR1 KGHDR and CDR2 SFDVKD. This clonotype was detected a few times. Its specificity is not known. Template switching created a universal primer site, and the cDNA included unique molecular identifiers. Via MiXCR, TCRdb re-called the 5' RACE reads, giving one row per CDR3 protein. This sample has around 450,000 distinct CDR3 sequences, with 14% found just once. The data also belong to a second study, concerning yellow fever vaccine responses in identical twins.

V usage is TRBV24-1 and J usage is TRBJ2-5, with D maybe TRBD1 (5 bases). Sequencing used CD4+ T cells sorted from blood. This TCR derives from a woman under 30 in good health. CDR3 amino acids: CATSDPKRQKETQYF. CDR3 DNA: TGTGCCACCAGTGATCCCAAGAGACAGAAAGAGACCCAGTACTTC.